This T cell receptor beta chain comes out of a study of memory CD4+ T cells and cytomegalovirus serostatus. Assay used: immunoSEQ multiplex PCR; TCRdb lists only in-frame clones, some missing. In the table there are about 53,000 clones, about 81% of which are singletons. Study results and limitations: Suggested: most of the CMV-linked TCR signature lies in CD4+ memory cells.

Germline V gene data show CDR1 as ENHRY and CDR2 as SYGVKD. This CDR3 is built from 17 residues. V was clipped by 5 bases and J by 8 bases; unmatched bases: 13. Concerning this clone itself: No antigen is known for it.

The sort gate was single viable CD3+CD4+CD8-CD45RO+ cells for memory CD4+ T cells. Serostatus was set by detecting CMV pp150, pp28, p38, p52 IgG. The sample was memory CD4+ T cells from blood. The chain combines TRBV10-3 with TRBJ2-1, with TRBD2 matching over 12 bases. This clonotype was obtained from an adult in good health and CMV-seronegative. The CDR3, as DNA: TGTGCCATCAGTCCGTCCCTGACTAGCGGGAGAAGCTATGAGCAGTTCTTC. Encoded protein: CAISPSLTSGRSYEQFF.